This passage covers 7 T cell receptor beta chains from one sample sequenced in a study of T cell clones after liver transplantation. Profiling relied on immunoSEQ multiplex PCR, and the TCRdb table lists in-frame clones only, not all of them. In the table there are roughly 56,000 clones, 70% to 75% of which are singletons. The sequences come from CD4+ T cells from blood, collected approximately 54 months after liver transplant. These receptors came from a human patient who received a liver transplant. Part of the T cell pool may stem from the graft donor.

In this sample, this clone turned up once. The rearrangement joins TRBV29-1 to TRBJ2-3; the match to TRBD2 covers 8 bases. Germline CDR1 is SQVTM and CDR2 is ANQGSEA. V lost 6 bases to trimming and J lost 1 base; unmatched junction nucleotides: 9. The CDR3 runs to 15 residues. Written as DNA, the CDR3 is TGCAGCGTAGGGTTTGGTAGCGGGGGCACAGATACGCAGTATTTT. Amino acids: CSVGFGSGGTDTQYF.

The chain uses TRBV18 and TRBJ1-3; a possible D gene is TRBD1 (5 bases). Germline V gives CDR1 KGHSH, CDR2 LQKENI. V lost 1 base and J 0 bases, leaving 13 bases between the germline ends. This CDR3 has 17 residues. The CDR3 coding sequence is TGTGCCAGCTCACCACTTACAGGTCCCTACTCTGGAAACACCATATATTTT. Its translation is CASSPLTGPYSGNTIYF.

J is TRBJ1-6 and V is TRBV30; D gene unclear. Germline lookup yields CDR1 GTSNPN and CDR2 SVGIG (reference sequence). Trimming removed 3 bases from V and 0 bases from J, with 12 bases in between. This CDR3 has 16 amino acids. The CDR3 loop is CAWRGGLGSYNSPLHF. CDR3 bases: TGTGCCTGGAGGGGTGGGCTAGGCTCCTATAATTCACCCCTCCACTTT.

The rearrangement joins TRBV27 to TRBJ1-2; no definite D call. Germline V gives CDR1 MNHEY, CDR2 SMNVEV (reference sequence). This CDR3 comprises 13 residues. V was shortened by 6 bases and J by 7 bases, with 15 bases between the two germline ends. The CDR3, as DNA: TGTGCCAGCAGCTCTGGACGGTGGTCTGGCTACACCTTC. Protein product: CASSSGRWSGYTF.

The gene calls are TRBV6-5 and TRBJ1-1; 8 bases are a match to TRBD1. Looked up from germline, CDR1 is MNHEY and CDR2 is SVGAGI. This CDR3 contains 14 residues. After removal of 3 bases from V and 3 bases from J, the junction contained 3 bases not matched to a gene. The CDR3 coding sequence is TGTGCCAGCAGTTATACGACAGGGGACACTGAAGCTTTCTTT. Amino acids: CASSYTTGDTEAFF.

The V and J genes are TRBV4-2 and TRBJ1-5; the D gene is possibly TRBD1 (6 bases). Germline V gene sequence: CDR1 LGHNA, CDR2 YNFKEQ. The V end was cut by 1 base, the J end by 0 bases, with 10 bases between. This CDR3 spans 16 amino acids. Here the CDR3 DNA reads TGTGCCAGCAGCCAAGCAGGACAGTATAGCAATCAGCCCCAGCATTTT. It yields the protein CASSQAGQYSNQPQHF.

Concerning this clone itself: Other nucleotide sequences in the sample specify the same CDR3. The J gene is TRBJ1-2, the V gene TRBV20-1; D is perhaps TRBD1 (6 bases). This CDR3 region has 11 residues. Germline V lookup: CDR1 DFQATT, CDR2 SNEGSKA (reference sequence). V was pared by 3 bases and J by 8 bases, with 10 bases between. The CDR3 nucleotides read TGCAGTGCTAGCGACAGGAGAGGCTACACCTTC. This encodes CSASDRRGYTF.